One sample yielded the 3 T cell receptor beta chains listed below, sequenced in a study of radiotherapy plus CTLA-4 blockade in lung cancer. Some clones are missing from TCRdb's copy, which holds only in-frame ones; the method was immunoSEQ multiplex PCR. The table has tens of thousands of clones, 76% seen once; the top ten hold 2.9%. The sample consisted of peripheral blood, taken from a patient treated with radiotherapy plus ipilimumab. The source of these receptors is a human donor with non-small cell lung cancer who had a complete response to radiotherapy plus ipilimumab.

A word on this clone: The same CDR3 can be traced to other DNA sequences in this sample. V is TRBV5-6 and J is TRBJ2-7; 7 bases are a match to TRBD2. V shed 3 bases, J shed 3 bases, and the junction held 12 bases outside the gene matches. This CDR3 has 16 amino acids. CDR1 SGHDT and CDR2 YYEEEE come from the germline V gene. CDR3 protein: CASSWGGGAGRYEQYF. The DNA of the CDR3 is TGTGCCAGCAGCTGGGGGGGAGGGGCGGGACGCTACGAGCAGTACTTC.

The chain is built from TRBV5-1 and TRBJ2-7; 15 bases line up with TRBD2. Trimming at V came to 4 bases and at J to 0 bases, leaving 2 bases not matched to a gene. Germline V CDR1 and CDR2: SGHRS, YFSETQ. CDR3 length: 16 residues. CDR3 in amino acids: CASSLGLAGGSYEQYF. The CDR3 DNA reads TGCGCCAGCAGCCTGGGACTAGCGGGAGGCTCCTACGAGCAGTACTTC.

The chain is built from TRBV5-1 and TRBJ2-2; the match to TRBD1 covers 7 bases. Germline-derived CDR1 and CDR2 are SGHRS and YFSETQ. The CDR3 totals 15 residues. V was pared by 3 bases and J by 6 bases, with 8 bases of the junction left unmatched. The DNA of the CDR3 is TGCGCCAGCAGCTATCGACAGGGCAGGGCCGGGGAGCTGTTTTTT. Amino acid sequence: CASSYRQGRAGELFF. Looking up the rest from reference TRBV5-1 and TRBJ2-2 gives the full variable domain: KAGVTQTPRYLIKTRGQQVTLSCSPISGHRSVSWYQQTPGQGLQFLFEYFSETQRNKGNFPGRFSGRQFSNSRSEMNVSTLELGDSALYLCASSYRQGRAGELFFGEGSRLTVL.